Shown below are 13 T cell receptor beta chains from a single sample sequenced in a study of Tregs in tolerant kidney transplant recipients. Some clones are missing from TCRdb's copy, which holds only in-frame ones; the method was immunoSEQ multiplex PCR. Its clone listing holds about 33,000 clones. This material consisted of CD8+ T cells from blood, taken before the transplant. These receptor sequences come from a human donor who received a combined kidney and bone marrow transplant.

Concerning this clone itself: The observed sequence ends 3 residues before the CDR3 terminus, with the missing tail filled in from the germline J gene. This chain uses TRBV18 with TRBJ2-1, with a weak D call TRBD2 (5 bases). The CDR3 contains 15 residues. Germline loops: CDR1 KGHSH, CDR2 LQKENI. With 3 bases removed from V and 6 bases from J, the gap between germline ends came to 15 bases. CDR3: CASSPRVIGSNEQFF. CDR3 DNA (partial): TGTGCCAGCTCACCGAGGGTAATAGGAAGCAATGAG.

Details on this clone: The read ends 3 residues before the CDR3 terminus; that terminus is restored from the germline J gene. The rearrangement links TRBV2 to TRBJ1-1, with 11 positions matching TRBD1. V lost 11 bases, J lost 5 bases, and 7 bases stayed unmatched. There are 13 residues in the CDR3. CDR1 and CDR2 (germline): SNHLY, FYNNEI. The CDR3 is CAGSRDRGTEAFF. The part of the CDR3 DNA that was read is TGTGCCGGTTCCCGGGACAGGGGGACTGAA.

Turning to this clone: The read stops 3 residues short of the end of the CDR3; the missing end is completed from the germline J gene. The chain links TRBV5-5 to TRBJ2-7; D might be TRBD1 (6 bases). CDR1 is SGHKS and CDR2 is YYEKEE in the germline V gene (reference sequence). Trimming shortened V by 4 bases and J by 2 bases, and 13 bases separated the two germline ends. The CDR3 has 14 amino acids. CDR3 bases read: TGTGCCAGCAGCAGCACCGGGACACCCTACGAG. Translated, it gives CASSSTGTPYE. Given in full, the CDR3 is CASSSTGTPYEQYF.

As for this clone: The read stops 3 residues short of the end of the CDR3; the missing end is completed from the germline J gene. V and J are TRBV7-6 and TRBJ2-5; perhaps TRBD2 as D (6 bases). Germline V CDR1 and CDR2: SGHVS, FNYEAQ. The CDR3 spans 13 residues. V lost 5 bases and J lost 1, with 8 bases in between. The sequenced CDR3 bases are TGTGCCAGCAGCCCCGGGGGCCAAGAGACC. Translation gives CASSPGGQET. The entire CDR3 protein reads CASSPGGQETQYF.

In the case of this clone: The read ends 3 residues shy of where the CDR3 ends; the end is completed using the germline J gene. The chain recombines TRBV5-1 with TRBJ2-1, with 7 bases identical to TRBD1. J gave up 1 base and V 4 bases, and 5 bases lay outside the gene matches. This CDR3 contains 15 residues. Germline values: CDR1 SGHRS, CDR2 YFSETQ. This CDR3 is CASSHRGVSYNEQFF. The CDR3 DNA, read in part, is TGCGCCAGCAGCCACAGGGGTGTATCCTACAATGAG.

CDR3 DNA, as far as it was read: TGTGCCAGTAGTATGGCAGGGGGCGGCAATCAGCCC. It yields the protein CASSMAGGGNQP. The whole CDR3 protein is CASSMAGGGNQPQHF. The gene calls are TRBV19 and TRBJ1-5; 8 bases are a match to TRBD1. The read is 3 residues too short to cover the CDR3 end, so that end is filled in from the germline J gene. Germline V gene sequence: CDR1 LNHDA, CDR2 SQIVND (reference sequence). V gave up 3 bases and J gave up 2 bases; unmatched junction bases: 3. This CDR3 is 15 amino acids long.

About this clone itself: The read falls 3 residues short of the CDR3 end, and the missing part is taken from the germline J gene. The V gene is TRBV20-1, the J gene TRBJ1-5; a weak D match, TRBD1 (6 bases). The CDR3 totals 17 residues. Germline lookup yields CDR1 DFQATT and CDR2 SNEGSKA (reference sequence). The V end was cut by 0 bases, the J end by 0 bases, with 15 bases between. The CDR3 reads CSAREGRTAYSNQPQHF. CDR3 DNA, as far as it was read: TGCAGTGCTAGAGAAGGTCGGACAGCTTATAGCAATCAGCCC.

Regarding this clone: With the read ending 3 residues before the CDR3 end, the germline J gene is used to fill in that end. In the same sample, other DNA sequences code for this CDR3. This sequence joins TRBV19 and TRBJ1-1, with 7 bases aligning to TRBD1. Looked up from germline, CDR1 is LNHDA and CDR2 is SQIVND (reference sequence). With V trimmed by 5 bases and J by 6 bases, 9 bases remained unmatched. The CDR3 runs 14 residues. The sequenced CDR3 bases are TGTGCCAGTAGTTTTTGGCAGGGGGACGCTGAA. Amino acid sequence: CASSFWQGDAE. The full-length CDR3 reads as CASSFWQGDAEAFF.

As concerns this clone: The DNA ends 3 residues before the CDR3 does, and the rest of the CDR3 is filled in from the germline J gene. The rearrangement uses TRBV10-3 and TRBJ1-5, with D perhaps matching TRBD1 (5 bases). The V and J ends lost 2 bases and 0 bases respectively, with 11 bases between them. Germline CDR1 ENHRY, CDR2 SYGVKD. This CDR3 is built from 16 residues. The CDR3 DNA, read in part, is TGTGCCATCAGTGAGGACAGCAGCTTTAGCAATCAGCCC. Protein product: CAISEDSSFSNQP. The entire CDR3 reads CAISEDSSFSNQPQHF.

The DNA read from the CDR3 is TGTGCCAGCAGCTTGCTAGACGAG. This sequence encodes CASSLLDE. Given in full, the CDR3 is CASSLLDEQYF. J is TRBJ2-7 and V is TRBV7-8; D is ambiguous. The read finishes 3 residues shy of the CDR3 end, and the germline J gene is used to complete it. This CDR3 has 11 amino acids. V was cut by 3 bases and J by 5 bases, with 5 bases left in between. Germline V gives CDR1 SGHVS, CDR2 FQNEAQ.

A note on this clone: The CDR3 end falls 3 residues outside the read, so it is completed with the germline J gene. The V gene is TRBV7-1, the J gene TRBJ2-3; 12 nucleotides line up with TRBD1. TRBV7-1 is assigned to the ORF class and has an uncertain function. This CDR3 has 20 amino acids. V dropped 3 bases and J dropped 2; count of bases not matched to a gene: 15. The sequenced part of the CDR3 DNA is TGTGCCAGCAGCTCCAACCGGGACAGGGGGCTCCCGTGGTTCACAGATACG. This codes for CASSSNRDRGLPWFTDT. The CDR3 reads in full as CASSSNRDRGLPWFTDTQYF.

Comments on this clone: The CDR3 extends 3 residues past the end of the read, so its final part is completed from the germline J gene. J is TRBJ2-1 and V is TRBV2, with D perhaps matching TRBD1 (6 bases). Germline CDR1 and CDR2: SNHLY and FYNNEI. Trimming stripped 8 bases from V and 6 bases from J, with 11 bases between. The CDR3 runs 12 residues. The covered CDR3 bases are TGTGCCAGCTCAGGGGTTGCCAATGAG. Translated: CASSGVANE. The complete CDR3 sequence is CASSGVANEQFF.

Note on this clone: The read is 3 residues too short to cover the CDR3 end, so that end is filled in from the germline J gene. The rearrangement joins TRBV7-9 to TRBJ2-5; D gene uncertain. The ends were cut back, 7 bases at V and 2 bases at J, with 14 bases in the middle. CDR1 is SEHNR, CDR2 FQNEAQ, per germline (reference sequence). The CDR3 is made up of 14 amino acids. This CDR3 reads CASIELLGQETQYF. The sequenced part of the CDR3 DNA is TGTGCCAGCATCGAACTTCTCGGGCAAGAGACC.